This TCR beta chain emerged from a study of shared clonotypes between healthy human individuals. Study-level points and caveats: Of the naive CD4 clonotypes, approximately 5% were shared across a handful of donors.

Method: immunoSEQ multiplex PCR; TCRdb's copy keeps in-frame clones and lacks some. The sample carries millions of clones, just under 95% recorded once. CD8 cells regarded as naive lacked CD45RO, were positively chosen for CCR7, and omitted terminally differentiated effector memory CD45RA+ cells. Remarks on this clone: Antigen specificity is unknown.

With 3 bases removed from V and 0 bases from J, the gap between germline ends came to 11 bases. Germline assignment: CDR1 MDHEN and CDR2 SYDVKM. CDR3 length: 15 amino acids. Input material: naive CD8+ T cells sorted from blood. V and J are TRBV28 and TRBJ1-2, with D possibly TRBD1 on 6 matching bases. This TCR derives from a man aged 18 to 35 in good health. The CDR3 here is CASSFRGLANYGYTF. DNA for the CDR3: TGTGCCAGCAGTTTTCGGGGGCTAGCTAACTATGGCTACACCTTC.